These 21 T cell receptor beta chains were all obtained from the same sample, sequenced in a study of blood T cell repertoires in COVID-19. Produced via immunoSEQ multiplex PCR; TCRdb's table is partial and in-frame only. The sample consists of 150,000 to 200,000 clones, 84% of them appearing once. Sequenced input: PBMCs or T cells enriched from blood (not recorded which). The source is a young woman who had been exposed to COVID-19.

The chain uses TRBV7-2 and TRBJ2-2; 9 nucleotides match TRBD2. Germline-derived CDR1 and CDR2 are SGHTA and FQGNSA. J gave up 2 bases and V 5 bases, and 12 bases lay outside the gene matches. There are 18 residues in the CDR3. The CDR3 DNA reads TGTGCCAGCAGCCCGATAGCGGGGGCCTTAGGTAACACCGGGGAGCTGTTTTTT. Translated, it gives CASSPIAGALGNTGELFF.

The chain employs TRBV7-2 and TRBJ2-5, with D perhaps TRBD2 (6 bases). CDR1 is SGHTA, CDR2 FQGNSA, per germline. The CDR3 sequence is 14 residues long. Deletions cut 10 bases from V and 5 bases from J, with 20 bases between. This chain's CDR3 is CATRDSSPGETQYF. In DNA form, the CDR3 reads TGTGCCACCCGGGACTCATCCCCAGGGGAGACCCAGTACTTC.

The chain couples TRBV10-3 to TRBJ1-1; TRBD1 might be the D (6 bases). The CDR3 extends over 16 amino acids. Germline assignment: CDR1 ENHRY and CDR2 SYGVKD. The ends were cut back, 4 bases at V and 4 bases at J, with 19 bases in the middle. The CDR3 DNA is TGTGCCATCAGTGTGAACAGGGATTTGGGGACCACTGAAGCTTTCTTT. Translating gives CAISVNRDLGTTEAFF.

A few counts support this clone. The chain recombines TRBV27 with TRBJ1-2; TRBD1 matches at 9 bases. With V trimmed by 6 bases and J by 4 bases, 0 bases remained unmatched. The germline V gene encodes CDR1 MNHEY and CDR2 SMNVEV (reference sequence). The CDR3 runs to 12 residues. The CDR3 DNA is TGTGCCAGCAGGACAGGGGGCTATGGCTACACCTTC. It yields the protein CASRTGGYGYTF.

About this clone: Relative to the germline gene, one junction end is altered; a read error may explain this. The chain uses TRBV7-9 and TRBJ1-4; D unclear. This CDR3 comprises 12 residues. CDR1 is SEHNR and CDR2 is FQNEAQ in the germline V gene (reference sequence). The CDR3 region has the DNA TGTGCCAGCAGCCTAGACGGGCGGGTTATTGGTTTT. This sequence encodes CASSLDGRVIGF.

The V call is TRBV5-4, the J call TRBJ1-4, with 7 bases lining up with TRBD1. CDR3 length: 18 residues. J gave up 0 bases and V 4 bases, and 12 bases lay outside the gene matches. The germline CDR1 and CDR2 sequences are SGHNT and YYREEE (reference sequence). CDR3 protein: CASSHGQDGFTTNEKLFF. The CDR3 bases are TGTGCCAGCAGCCATGGACAGGACGGCTTCACAACTAATGAAAAACTGTTTTTT. Using reference TRBV5-4 and TRBJ1-4 for the parts outside the CDR3, the full variable domain is ETGVTQSPTHLIKTRGQQVTLRCSSQSGHNTVSWYQQALGQGPQFIFQYYREEENGRGNFPPRFSGLQFPNYSSELNVNALELDDSALYLCASSHGQDGFTTNEKLFFGSGTQLSVL.

The V gene is TRBV4-3, the J gene TRBJ2-7; possible D gene TRBD1, 5 bases. CDR1 and CDR2 (germline): LGHNA, YSLEER. There are 15 residues in the CDR3. The V gene lost 0 bases and the J gene lost 7 bases, with 16 bases spanning the gap. CDR3 in DNA: TGCGCCAGCAGCCAAGATAGGGGCGGAGCGAGGGAGCAGTACTTC. Translating it yields CASSQDRGGAREQYF.

This clone has only one observation. V and J are TRBV4-1 and TRBJ2-5, with D maybe TRBD1 (6 bases). The CDR3 length is 15 residues. The germline V and J ends were trimmed by 3 bases and 4 bases, with 15 bases remaining between them. Germline V gene data show CDR1 as MGHRA and CDR2 as YSYEKL. The CDR3 loop reads CASSQIQDSRETQYF. The CDR3 coding sequence is TGCGCCAGCAGCCAGATACAGGACAGTAGAGAGACCCAGTACTTC.

The rearrangement links TRBV19 to TRBJ1-4; TRBD1 aligns across 11 bases. V was pared by 6 bases and J by 7 bases, with 10 bases of the junction left unmatched. Germline lookup yields CDR1 LNHDA and CDR2 SQIVND (reference sequence). This CDR3 has 16 residues. The DNA for the CDR3 is TGTGCCAGTAGCCCACCTGGGACAGGGGGACCTGAAAAACTGTTTTTT. It is translated as CASSPPGTGGPEKLFF.

The genes are TRBV19 and TRBJ2-7; D might be TRBD1 (5 bases). V lost 4 bases to trimming and J lost 3 bases, with 10 bases between them. The CDR3 consists of 13 residues. Germline values: CDR1 LNHDA, CDR2 SQIVND (reference sequence). This chain's CDR3 is CASSTDGHYEQYF. The CDR3 DNA sequence: TGTGCCAGTAGTACCGACGGACACTACGAGCAGTACTTC.

This chain links TRBV14 with TRBJ1-1, with a tentative D call TRBD1 (6 bases). Trimming removed 4 bases at V and 1 base at J, with 13 bases between. The length of the CDR3 is 15 residues. Per germline, CDR1 SGHDN and CDR2 FVKESK. CDR3 sequence (DNA): TGTGCCAGCAGCCCGCGCAGGGGCACGAACACTGAAGCTTTCTTT. The encoded protein is CASSPRRGTNTEAFF.

V gene TRBV12-3 or TRBV12-4 combines with J gene TRBJ1-1, with TRBD1 as a possible D gene (5 bases). The CDR3 sequence is 11 residues long. Trimming stripped 4 bases from V and 6 bases from J, with 6 bases between. CDR3 protein: CASSWGAEAFF. In DNA, the CDR3 is TGTGCCAGCAGTTGGGGGGCTGAAGCTTTCTTT.

J is TRBJ1-3 and V is TRBV5-1, with 8 bases that match TRBD1. Germline V gene data show CDR1 as SGHRS and CDR2 as YFSETQ. The CDR3 loop spans 17 amino acids. J was trimmed by 0 bases and V by 4 bases; bases with no gene match: 9. CDR3 bases: TGCGCCAGCAGCCGAACAGGGGGACGGAACTCTGGAAACACCATATATTTT. Translation: CASSRTGGRNSGNTIYF.

This rearrangement joins TRBV4-1 to TRBJ1-2, with D hard to call. CDR1 MGHRA and CDR2 YSYEKL come from the germline V gene. Trimming shortened V by 0 bases and J by 4 bases, and 15 bases separated the two germline ends. The CDR3 runs 16 residues. CDR3 protein: CASSQDARARVYGYTF. CDR3 coding DNA: TGCGCCAGCAGCCAAGATGCGAGGGCGCGTGTCTATGGCTACACCTTC.

V gene TRBV7-9 combines with J gene TRBJ2-1; 7 nucleotides agree with TRBD2. Germline trimming cut 5 bases from V and 7 bases from J; bases unmatched to any gene: 11. The germline CDR1 and CDR2 sequences are SEHNR and FQNEAQ (reference sequence). The CDR3 runs 15 residues. CDR3 DNA sequence: TGTGCCAGCAGCCCACCGGGCGGGGGACGAAATGAGCAGTTCTTC. Protein sequence: CASSPPGGGRNEQFF.

This clone was seen more than once but under ten times. This chain joins TRBV3-1 (or the pseudogene TRBV3-2) and TRBJ1-3; no firm D call. This CDR3 comprises 15 residues. Germline lookup yields CDR1 LGHDT and CDR2 YNNKEL (reference sequence). V was shortened by 1 base and J by 0 bases, with 7 bases between the two germline ends. The CDR3 DNA follows: TGTGCCAGCAGCCAAGGGCGGAACTCTGGAAACACCATATATTTT. Translated: CASSQGRNSGNTIYF.

Only a few counts were recorded for this clone. The V and J genes are TRBV27 and TRBJ1-1; TRBD1 is a possible D gene (6 bases). The CDR3 covers 13 residues. Germline CDR1 MNHEY, CDR2 SMNVEV (reference sequence). The germline V and J ends were trimmed by 2 bases and 11 bases, with 15 bases remaining between them. As DNA, the CDR3 is TGTGCCAGCAGTTTAGGGTTCTACAGGGAGGCTTTCTTT. It encodes CASSLGFYREAFF.

This clone was detected a few times. This chain links TRBV7-9 with TRBJ2-1; 7 bases are a match to TRBD1. Germline V gene lookup returns CDR1 SEHNR and CDR2 FQNEAQ (reference sequence). The CDR3 consists of 19 residues. V dropped 2 bases and J dropped 4; count of bases not matched to a gene: 17. This chain's CDR3 is CASSLFGGTGQTNYNEQFF. DNA of the CDR3: TGTGCCAGCAGCTTATTTGGTGGGACGGGACAGACGAATTACAATGAGCAGTTCTTC.

V is TRBV3-1 (or the pseudogene TRBV3-2) and J is TRBJ1-4; D is undetermined. This CDR3 is 13 amino acids long. Trimming cost V 0 bases and J 10 bases, with 9 bases left between them. Per germline, CDR1 LGHDT and CDR2 YNNKEL (reference sequence). CDR3 region: CASSQEETGKLFF. CDR3 in DNA: TGTGCCAGCAGCCAAGAAGAAACGGGAAAACTGTTTTTT.

As regards this clone: At one end the junction does not follow the germline gene, possibly because of a read error. V is TRBV10-3 and J is TRBJ1-5; 9 bases are a match to TRBD1. Germline V gene lookup returns CDR1 ENHRY and CDR2 SYGVKD. The CDR3 loop spans 15 amino acids. This CDR3 is CAISEDGTGRQPQHF. CDR3 in DNA: TGTGCCATAAGTGAGGACGGGACAGGGAGGCAGCCCCAGCATTTT.

The chain is built from TRBV5-6 and TRBJ2-7; maybe TRBD2 (6 bases). Between the trimmed V and J ends, which lost 1 base and 2 bases, there was a span of 16 bases. This CDR3 spans 16 amino acids. From germline, CDR1 is SGHDT and CDR2 YYEEEE. CDR3 nucleotides: TGTGCCAGCAGCTTGCGGACTAACGGAGGCACCTACGAGCAGTACTTC. Translating gives CASSLRTNGGTYEQYF.